What follows are 26 T cell receptor beta chains derived from one specimen sequenced in a study of T-cell memory formation after mild COVID-19. TCRdb processed the 5' RACE reads anew with MiXCR; each CDR3 protein has one entry. The data contain about 350,000 distinct CDR3 sequences, roughly 14% of them singletons. The specimen sequenced was PBMCs or a T cell subset sorted from them (not recorded which). The source of these receptors is a man between 18 and 35 years old who had mild COVID-19 (a few samples of this study predate the infection). Cell type and time point are not known.

This clonotype was picked up many times. In DNA form, the CDR3 reads TGTGCCAGCAGTTCTATTACAGGGAGCTCCTACAATGAGCAGTTCTTC. This gives the protein CASSSITGSSYNEQFF. This rearrangement joins TRBV6-5 to TRBJ2-1; D is possibly TRBD1 (6 bases). This CDR3 is 16 amino acids long. The ends were cut back, 4 bases at V and 0 bases at J, with 13 bases in the middle. Germline V gives CDR1 MNHEY, CDR2 SVGAGI.

CDR3 residues: CASSPKGLNTEAFF. The CDR3, as DNA: TGCGCCAGCAGCCCGAAGGGACTGAACACTGAAGCTTTCTTT. The rearrangement uses TRBV5-1 and TRBJ1-1; D is possibly TRBD1 (5 bases). Trimming removed 4 bases from V and 0 bases from J, with 10 bases in between. Germline loops: CDR1 SGHRS, CDR2 YFSETQ. This CDR3 is built from 14 residues.

This clonotype has a count of ten or more. The CDR3 reads CASSSTGQNYNEQFF. The CDR3 DNA reads TGCGCCAGCAGCTCCACGGGACAGAATTACAATGAGCAGTTCTTC. This sequence joins TRBV5-1 and TRBJ2-1, with TRBD1 matching over 7 bases. Germline V gives CDR1 SGHRS, CDR2 YFSETQ. V was clipped by 3 bases and J by 4 bases; unmatched bases: 7. CDR3 length: 15 amino acids.

This clonotype turned up a few times. The V call is TRBV12-3 or TRBV12-4, the J call TRBJ2-2, with unresolved D. Trimming cost V 5 bases and J 10 bases, with 8 bases left between them. The CDR3 is 11 residues long. The CDR3 spells CASSESVELFF. The CDR3 bases are TGTGCCAGCAGTGAGTCGGTGGAGCTGTTTTTT.

This chain links TRBV5-4 with TRBJ1-1; perhaps TRBD1 as D (5 bases). Trimming left V 4 bases short and J 3 bases short, with 10 bases between. This CDR3 region has 13 residues. CDR1 SGHNT and CDR2 YYREEE come from the germline V gene (reference sequence). The CDR3: CASSKDTYTEAFF. CDR3 in DNA: TGTGCCAGCAGCAAGGACACTTACACTGAAGCTTTCTTT.

At least ten counts were recorded for this clonotype. This chain links TRBV7-2 with TRBJ2-3, with D perhaps TRBD2 (7 bases). The CDR3 loop spans 14 amino acids. V dropped 5 bases and J dropped 3 bases, with 12 bases sitting between them. CDR1 and CDR2 (germline): SGHTA, FQGNSA. CDR3 sequence: CASSPGGWTDTQYF. Here the CDR3 DNA reads TGTGCCAGCAGCCCGGGGGGCTGGACAGATACGCAGTATTTT.

This rearrangement joins TRBV4-1 to TRBJ2-4, with 7 bases lining up with TRBD2. The CDR3 is 18 amino acids. CDR1 is MGHRA, CDR2 YSYEKL, per germline. V lost 1 base, J lost 0 bases, and 9 bases stayed unmatched. For the CDR3, the DNA is TGCGCCAGCAGCCAAGGACTTCCGCGGGGGATAGCCAAAAACATTCAGTACTTC. Its translation is CASSQGLPRGIAKNIQYF.

A few counts support this clonotype. V gene TRBV30 combines with J gene TRBJ2-7, with a weak D call TRBD1 (5 bases). Germline assignment: CDR1 GTSNPN and CDR2 SVGIG (reference sequence). V gave up 5 bases and J gave up 3 bases, with 17 bases separating them. The CDR3 spans 14 residues. The CDR3 sequence: CAWDTGRRGYEQYF. CDR3 in DNA: TGTGCCTGGGACACCGGTAGAAGGGGCTACGAGCAGTACTTC.

A few counts support this clonotype. The chain is built from TRBV20-1 and TRBJ2-2; D possibly uses TRBD1 or TRBD2 (6 bases each). The CDR3 runs to 16 residues. Trimming pared 6 bases from V and 3 bases from J, leaving 20 bases between. CDR1 DFQATT and CDR2 SNEGSKA come from the germline V gene (reference sequence). CDR3 protein: CSAGGLNPVYTGELFF. As DNA, the CDR3 is TGCAGTGCCGGGGGCCTCAACCCTGTCTACACCGGGGAGCTGTTTTTT.

The gene calls are TRBV29-1 and TRBJ2-3; D may correspond to TRBD1 or TRBD2 (5 bases each). This CDR3 is 16 amino acids long. V lost 2 bases and J 0 bases, leaving 15 bases between the germline ends. Germline V gives CDR1 SQVTM, CDR2 ANQGSEA. As DNA, the CDR3 is TGCAGCGTTGAAAGGGGTCGGGGCTCTAGCACAGATACGCAGTATTTT. Translating gives CSVERGRGSSTDTQYF.

The rearrangement uses TRBV7-8 and TRBJ2-3; D is uncertain. CDR1 SGHVS and CDR2 FQNEAQ come from the germline V gene. Between the trimmed V and J ends, which lost 5 bases and 1 base, there was a span of 10 bases. CDR3 size: 14 residues. CDR3: CASSTFGGTDTQYF. CDR3 nucleotide sequence: TGTGCCAGCAGCACATTTGGCGGCACAGATACGCAGTATTTT. The full variable domain, completed using reference TRBV7-8 and TRBJ2-3, is GAGVSQSPRYKVAKRGQDVALRCDPISGHVSLFWYQQALGQGPEFLTYFQNEAQLDKSGLPSDRFFAERPEGSVSTLKIQRTQQEDSAVYLCASSTFGGTDTQYFGPGTRLTVL.

This clonotype appeared a few times. The chain carries TRBV4-2 and TRBJ2-7; D gene uncertain. CDR1 is LGHNA and CDR2 is YNFKEQ in the germline V gene. The ends were cut back, 1 base at V and 0 bases at J, with 7 bases in the middle. This CDR3 comprises 14 residues. CDR3: CASSQAADSYEQYF. For the CDR3, the DNA is TGTGCCAGCAGCCAAGCGGCGGACTCCTACGAGCAGTACTTC.

This clonotype was seen a few times. The rearrangement joins TRBV20-1 to TRBJ1-1; TRBD1 is a possible D gene (6 bases). The CDR3 sequence is 10 residues long. V was clipped by 3 bases and J by 10 bases, with 9 bases between them. Germline-derived CDR1 and CDR2 are DFQATT and SNEGSKA (reference sequence). The CDR3 DNA follows: TGCAGTGCTAGGTGGGGGGCAGCTTTCTTT. Its protein is CSARWGAAFF.

This clonotype was counted between two and nine times. The gene calls are TRBV24-1 and TRBJ2-3, with D hard to call. The CDR3 is 14 amino acids. Trimming removed 2 bases at V and 0 bases at J, with 5 bases between. In germline, CDR1 is KGHDR, CDR2 SFDVKD. In nucleotides, the CDR3 is TGTGCCACCAGTGATTCGCAAAGCACAGATACGCAGTATTTT. Its protein is CATSDSQSTDTQYF.

This clonotype was seen a few times. J is TRBJ2-7 and V is TRBV7-9; no definite D call. V lost 3 bases to trimming and J lost 0 bases, with 15 bases between them. CDR3 size: 16 residues. In germline, CDR1 is SEHNR, CDR2 FQNEAQ (reference sequence). CDR3 sequence reads: CASSFPHGTSSYEQYF. CDR3 coding DNA: TGTGCCAGCAGCTTTCCCCATGGCACGAGCTCCTACGAGCAGTACTTC.

The rearrangement joins TRBV25-1 to TRBJ1-4, with D possibly matching TRBD1 (5 bases). Per germline, CDR1 MGHDK and CDR2 SYGVNS. CDR3 length: 16 amino acids. V was shortened by 3 bases and J by 10 bases, with 21 bases between the two germline ends. CDR3 residues: CASSDLPSTGRGKLFF. For the CDR3, the DNA is TGTGCCAGCAGTGACCTTCCCAGCACGGGGAGGGGAAAACTGTTTTTT. Combining the CDR3 with reference TRBV25-1 and TRBJ1-4 gives the whole variable domain EADIYQTPRYLVIGTGKKITLECSQTMGHDKMYWYQQDPGMELHLIHYSYGVNSTEKGDLSSESTVSRIRTEHFPLTLESARPSHTSQYLCASSDLPSTGRGKLFFGSGTQLSVL.

This clonotype showed up many times. The chain combines TRBV6-5 with TRBJ1-5, with no clear D. Deletions cut 6 bases from V and 2 bases from J, with 14 bases between. Germline V gives CDR1 MNHEY, CDR2 SVGAGI. The CDR3 length is 15 residues. CDR3 sequence: CASSPNWVGNQPQHF. As DNA, the CDR3 is TGTGCCAGCAGCCCCAATTGGGTGGGCAATCAGCCCCAGCATTTT.

This clonotype was detected only a few times. The gene calls are TRBV4-3 and TRBJ1-6; 11 nucleotides agree with TRBD1. J gave up 7 bases and V 4 bases, and 9 bases lay outside the gene matches. The V gene's germline CDR1 is LGHNA and CDR2 YSLEER. CDR3 length: 17 amino acids. The CDR3 DNA reads TGCGCCAGCAGCCTACGGACAGGGGGCCTAAGGAATTCACCCCTCCACTTT. Translation gives CASSLRTGGLRNSPLHF.

This rearrangement joins TRBV7-8 to TRBJ2-1, with D hard to call. This CDR3 has 15 amino acids. Trimming removed 4 bases from V and 0 bases from J, with 10 bases in between. CDR1 and CDR2 from the germline V gene are SGHVS and FQNEAQ. CDR3 protein: CASSSGSSSYNEQFF. The DNA of the CDR3 is TGTGCCAGCAGCTCAGGATCCAGCTCCTACAATGAGCAGTTCTTC.

The CDR3 sequence is CSARDPRLETQYF. CDR3 bases: TGCAGTGCTAGAGACCCACGCTTGGAGACCCAGTACTTC. This rearrangement joins TRBV20-1 to TRBJ2-5; D gene ambiguous. CDR3 length: 13 amino acids. Trimming removed 0 bases at V and 5 bases at J, with 10 bases between. The germline V gene has CDR1 DFQATT and CDR2 SNEGSKA (reference sequence).

This chain joins TRBV12-3 or TRBV12-4 and TRBJ1-6, with D uncertain. The CDR3 extends over 15 amino acids. V was cut by 3 bases and J by 0 bases, with 6 bases left in between. The DNA of the CDR3 is TGTGCCAGCAGTTTGGAAAGCTCCTATAATTCACCCCTCCACTTT. Translating gives CASSLESSYNSPLHF.

This rearrangement joins TRBV7-2 to TRBJ1-1; D is unclear. With 4 bases removed from V and 10 bases from J, the gap between germline ends came to 19 bases. Germline-derived CDR1 and CDR2 are SGHTA and FQGNSA. The CDR3 is 14 amino acids. CDR3 sequence (DNA): TGTGCCAGCAGCTCTACTGGCACAACCCCTGGAGCTTTCTTT. Its translation: CASSSTGTTPGAFF.

This clonotype appeared a few times. The chain links TRBV5-1 to TRBJ1-4; tentatively, D is TRBD1 (5 bases). The CDR3 is 15 residues long. The V and J ends lost 4 bases and 6 bases respectively, with 16 bases between them. Per germline, CDR1 SGHRS and CDR2 YFSETQ. CDR3 loop: CASSGTTERDEKLFF. CDR3 bases: TGCGCCAGCAGCGGGACGACAGAGCGTGATGAAAAACTGTTTTTT.

The chain is built from TRBV7-2 and TRBJ2-1; D uncertain. The germline V gene has CDR1 SGHTA and CDR2 FQGNSA. This CDR3 is built from 9 residues. V was trimmed by 9 bases and J by 7 bases, leaving 4 bases between them. CDR3 region: CASSNEQFF. In nucleotides, the CDR3 is TGTGCCAGTAGTAATGAGCAGTTCTTC.

This clonotype was counted between two and nine times. The chain combines TRBV18 with TRBJ2-1, with D unclear. This CDR3 is 13 amino acids long. V was pared by 0 bases and J by 3 bases, with 3 bases between. Germline V gene lookup returns CDR1 KGHSH and CDR2 LQKENI. The CDR3 nucleotides are TGTGCCAGCTCACCACCGAGCTACAATGAGCAGTTCTTC. This translates into CASSPPSYNEQFF. Filled out from reference TRBV18 and TRBJ2-1, the complete variable domain reads NAGVMQNPRHLVRRRGQEARLRCSPMKGHSHVYWYRQLPEEGLKFMVYLQKENIIDESGMPKERFSAEFPKEGPSILRIQQVVRGDSAAYFCASSPPSYNEQFFGPGTRLTVL.

This clonotype was counted many times. The chain joins TRBV18 to TRBJ2-5; unclear D gene. The CDR3 is made up of 11 amino acids. Germline V gene lookup returns CDR1 KGHSH and CDR2 LQKENI. V lost 3 bases and J lost 3, with 2 bases in between. The CDR3 protein is CASSPEETQYF. The CDR3 region has the DNA TGTGCCAGCTCACCGGAAGAGACCCAGTACTTC.